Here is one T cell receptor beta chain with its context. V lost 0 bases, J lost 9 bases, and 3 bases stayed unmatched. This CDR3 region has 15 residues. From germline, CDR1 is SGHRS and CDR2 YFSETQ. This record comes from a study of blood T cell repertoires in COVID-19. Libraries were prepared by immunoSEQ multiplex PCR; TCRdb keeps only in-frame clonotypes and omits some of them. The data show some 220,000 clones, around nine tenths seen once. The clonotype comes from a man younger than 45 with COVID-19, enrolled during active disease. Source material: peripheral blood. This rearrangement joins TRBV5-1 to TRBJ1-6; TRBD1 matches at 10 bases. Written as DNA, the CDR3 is TGCGCCAGCAGCTTGGCGGGACAGGGGCTTTCACCCCTCCACTTT. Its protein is CASSLAGQGLSPLHF.